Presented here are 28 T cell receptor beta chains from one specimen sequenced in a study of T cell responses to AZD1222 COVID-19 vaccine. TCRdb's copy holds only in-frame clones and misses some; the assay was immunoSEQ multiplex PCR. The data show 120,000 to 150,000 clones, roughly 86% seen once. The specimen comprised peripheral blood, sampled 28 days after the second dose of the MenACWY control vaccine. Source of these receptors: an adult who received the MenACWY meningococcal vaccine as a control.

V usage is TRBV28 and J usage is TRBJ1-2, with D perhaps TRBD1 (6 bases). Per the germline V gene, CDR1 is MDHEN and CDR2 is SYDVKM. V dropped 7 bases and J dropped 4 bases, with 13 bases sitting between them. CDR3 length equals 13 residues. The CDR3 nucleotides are TGTGCCAGCACCCTAGCGGACAGCTATGGCTACACCTTC. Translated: CASTLADSYGYTF.

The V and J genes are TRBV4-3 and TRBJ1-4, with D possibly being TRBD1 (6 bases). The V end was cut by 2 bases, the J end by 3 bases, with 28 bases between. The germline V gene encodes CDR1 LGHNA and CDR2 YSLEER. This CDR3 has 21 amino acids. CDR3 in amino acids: CASSQNLNRGARNLPNEKLFF. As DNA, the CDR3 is TGCGCCAGCAGCCAAAATTTGAATAGGGGGGCGAGGAACTTGCCTAATGAAAAACTGTTTTTT.

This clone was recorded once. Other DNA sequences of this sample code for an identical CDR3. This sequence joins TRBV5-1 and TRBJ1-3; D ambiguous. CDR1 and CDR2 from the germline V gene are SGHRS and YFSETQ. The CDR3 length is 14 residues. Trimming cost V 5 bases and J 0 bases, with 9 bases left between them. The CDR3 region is CASSSEGSGNTIYF. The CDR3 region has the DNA TGCGCCAGCAGTTCGGAGGGCTCTGGAAACACCATATATTTT.

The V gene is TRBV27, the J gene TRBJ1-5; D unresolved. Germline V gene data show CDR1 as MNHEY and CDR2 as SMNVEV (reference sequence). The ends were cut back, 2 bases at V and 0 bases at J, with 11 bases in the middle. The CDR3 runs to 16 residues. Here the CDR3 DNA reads TGTGCCAGCAGTTTAGGACGGAACCCTAGCAATCAGCCCCAGCATTTT. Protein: CASSLGRNPSNQPQHF.

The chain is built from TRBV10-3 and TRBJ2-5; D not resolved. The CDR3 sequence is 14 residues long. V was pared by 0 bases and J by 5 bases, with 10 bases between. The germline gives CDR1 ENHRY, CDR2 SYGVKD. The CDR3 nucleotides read TGTGCCATCAGTGAGTCAGGGCGTTTGGAGACCCAGTACTTC. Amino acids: CAISESGRLETQYF.

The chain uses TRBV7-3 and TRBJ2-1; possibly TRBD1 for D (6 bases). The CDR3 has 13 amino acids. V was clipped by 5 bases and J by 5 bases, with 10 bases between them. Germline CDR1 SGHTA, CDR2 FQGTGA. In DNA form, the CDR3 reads TGTGCCAGCAGCAAAAACAGGGACAATGAGCAGTTCTTC. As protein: CASSKNRDNEQFF.

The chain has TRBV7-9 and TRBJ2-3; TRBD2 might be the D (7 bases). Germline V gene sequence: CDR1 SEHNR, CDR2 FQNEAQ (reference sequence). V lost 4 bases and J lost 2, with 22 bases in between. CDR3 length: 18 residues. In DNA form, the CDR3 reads TGTGCCAGCAGCTGGGACACCTTGAGTAGCGGGTACACAGATACGCAGTATTTT. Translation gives CASSWDTLSSGYTDTQYF.

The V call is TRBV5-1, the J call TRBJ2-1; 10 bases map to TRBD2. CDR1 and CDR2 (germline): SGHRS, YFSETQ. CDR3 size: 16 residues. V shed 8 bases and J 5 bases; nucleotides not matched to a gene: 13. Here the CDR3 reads CASKERASGSNNEQFF. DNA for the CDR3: TGCGCCAGTAAGGAGCGCGCTAGCGGGAGCAACAATGAGCAGTTCTTC.

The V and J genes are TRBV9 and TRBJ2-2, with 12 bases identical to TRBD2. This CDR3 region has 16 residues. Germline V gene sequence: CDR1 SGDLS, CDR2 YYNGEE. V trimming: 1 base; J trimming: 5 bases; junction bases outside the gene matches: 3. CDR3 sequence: CASSVQTSGGTGELFF. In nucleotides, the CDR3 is TGTGCCAGCAGCGTACAAACTAGCGGGGGGACCGGGGAGCTGTTTTTT.

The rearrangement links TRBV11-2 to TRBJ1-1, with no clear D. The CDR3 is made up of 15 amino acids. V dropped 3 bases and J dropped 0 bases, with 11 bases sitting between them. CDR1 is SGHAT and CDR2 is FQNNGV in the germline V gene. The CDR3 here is CASSFKVGMNTEAFF. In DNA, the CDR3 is TGTGCCAGCAGCTTTAAAGTGGGCATGAACACTGAAGCTTTCTTT.

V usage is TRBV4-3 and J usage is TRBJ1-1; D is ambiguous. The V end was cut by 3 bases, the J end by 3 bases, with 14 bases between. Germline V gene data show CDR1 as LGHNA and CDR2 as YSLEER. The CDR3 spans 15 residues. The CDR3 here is CASSHSYSLYTEAFF. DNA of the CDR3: TGCGCCAGCAGCCATTCGTACAGTCTTTACACTGAAGCTTTCTTT.

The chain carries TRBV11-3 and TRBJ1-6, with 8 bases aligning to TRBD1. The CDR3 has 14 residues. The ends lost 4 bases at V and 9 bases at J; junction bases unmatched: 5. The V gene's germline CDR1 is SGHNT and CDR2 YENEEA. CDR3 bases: TGTGCCAGCAGCTCGCGGGACAGGATTTCACCCCTCCACTTT. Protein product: CASSSRDRISPLHF.

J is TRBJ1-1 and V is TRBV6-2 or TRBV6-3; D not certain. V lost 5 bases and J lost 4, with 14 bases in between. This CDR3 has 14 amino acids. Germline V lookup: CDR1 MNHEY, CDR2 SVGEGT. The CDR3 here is CASSPTAGRTEAFF. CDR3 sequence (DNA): TGTGCCAGCAGTCCCACGGCAGGACGCACTGAAGCTTTCTTT.

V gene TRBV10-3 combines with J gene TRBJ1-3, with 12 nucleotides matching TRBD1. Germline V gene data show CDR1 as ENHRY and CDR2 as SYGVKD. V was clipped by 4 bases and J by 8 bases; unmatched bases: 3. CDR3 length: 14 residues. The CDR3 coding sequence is TGTGCCATCAGTGGGGGACAGGGGGCTGACACCATATATTTT. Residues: CAISGGQGADTIYF.

CDR3 sequence (DNA): TGTGCCAGCTCACCACGAGGTGGCGGAACTAATGAAAAACTGTTTTTT. Translating gives CASSPRGGGTNEKLFF. The chain has TRBV18 and TRBJ1-4; no definite D call. The CDR3 loop spans 16 amino acids. CDR1 and CDR2 (germline): KGHSH, LQKENI. V was trimmed by 1 base and J by 1 base, leaving 10 bases between them.

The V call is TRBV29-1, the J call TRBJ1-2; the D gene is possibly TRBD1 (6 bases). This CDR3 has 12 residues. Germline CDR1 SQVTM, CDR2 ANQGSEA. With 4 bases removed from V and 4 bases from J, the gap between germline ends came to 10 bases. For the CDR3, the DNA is TGCAGCGTTGGTACAGGGAGCTATGGCTACACCTTC. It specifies CSVGTGSYGYTF.

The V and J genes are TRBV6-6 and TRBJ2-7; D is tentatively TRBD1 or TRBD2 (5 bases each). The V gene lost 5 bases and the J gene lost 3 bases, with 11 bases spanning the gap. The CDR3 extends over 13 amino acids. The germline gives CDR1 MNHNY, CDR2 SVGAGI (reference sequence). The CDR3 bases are TGTGCCAGCAGTCCCAGGGACGTCTACGAGCAGTACTTC. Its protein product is CASSPRDVYEQYF.

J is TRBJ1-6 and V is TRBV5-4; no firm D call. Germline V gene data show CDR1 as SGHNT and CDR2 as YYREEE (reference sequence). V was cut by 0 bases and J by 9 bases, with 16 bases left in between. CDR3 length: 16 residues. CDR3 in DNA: TGTGCCAGCAGCTTGGGATCCGGGCAGATAGGTTCACCCCTCCACTTT. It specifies CASSLGSGQIGSPLHF.

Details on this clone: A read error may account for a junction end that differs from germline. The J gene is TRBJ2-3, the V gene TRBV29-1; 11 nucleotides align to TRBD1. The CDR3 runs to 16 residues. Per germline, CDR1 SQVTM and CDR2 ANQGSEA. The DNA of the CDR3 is TGCAGCGTCGAAGGGGGGACAGGGGGTGTCGCAGATACGCAGTATTTT. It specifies CSVEGGTGGVADTQYF.

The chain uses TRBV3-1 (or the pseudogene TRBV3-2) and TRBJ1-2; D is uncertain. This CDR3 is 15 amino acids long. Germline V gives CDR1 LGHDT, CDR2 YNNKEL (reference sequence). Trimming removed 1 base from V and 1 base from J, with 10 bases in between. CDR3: CASSQGLQRNYGYTF. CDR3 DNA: TGTGCCAGCAGCCAAGGATTACAGCGTAACTATGGCTACACCTTC.

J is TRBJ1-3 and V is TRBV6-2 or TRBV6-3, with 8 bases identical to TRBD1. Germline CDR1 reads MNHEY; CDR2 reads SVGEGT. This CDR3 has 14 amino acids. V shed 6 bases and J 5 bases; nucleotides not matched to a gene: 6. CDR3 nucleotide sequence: TGTGCCAGCAGCGGGACAGGAGGTAGAAACACCATATATTTT. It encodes CASSGTGGRNTIYF.

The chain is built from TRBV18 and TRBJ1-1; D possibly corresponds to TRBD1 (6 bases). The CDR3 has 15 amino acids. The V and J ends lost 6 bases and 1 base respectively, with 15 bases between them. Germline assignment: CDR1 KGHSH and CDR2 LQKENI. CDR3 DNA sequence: TGTGCCAGCTCGACCCAAGGACAGCCGAACACTGAAGCTTTCTTT. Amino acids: CASSTQGQPNTEAFF.

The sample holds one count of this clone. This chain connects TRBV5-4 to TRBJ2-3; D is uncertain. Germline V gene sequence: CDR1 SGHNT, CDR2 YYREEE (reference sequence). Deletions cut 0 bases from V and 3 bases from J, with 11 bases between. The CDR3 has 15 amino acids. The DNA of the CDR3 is TGTGCCAGCAGCTTGGACGGTCAAGGGACAGATACGCAGTATTTT. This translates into CASSLDGQGTDTQYF.

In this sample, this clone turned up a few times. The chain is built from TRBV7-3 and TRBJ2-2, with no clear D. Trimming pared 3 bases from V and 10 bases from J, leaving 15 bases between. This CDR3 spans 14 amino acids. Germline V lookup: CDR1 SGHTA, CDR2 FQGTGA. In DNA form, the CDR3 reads TGTGCCAGCAGCTTCGGGCTCCGGCAAGAGGAGCTGTTTTTT. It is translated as CASSFGLRQEELFF.

CDR3 coding DNA: TGTGCCAGCAGGATCAGGAATGAGCAGTACTTC. Translation: CASRIRNEQYF. The gene calls are TRBV2 and TRBJ2-7; D call uncertain. The CDR3 covers 11 residues. Per the germline V gene, CDR1 is SNHLY and CDR2 is FYNNEI. Trimming removed 6 bases at V and 7 bases at J, with 10 bases between.

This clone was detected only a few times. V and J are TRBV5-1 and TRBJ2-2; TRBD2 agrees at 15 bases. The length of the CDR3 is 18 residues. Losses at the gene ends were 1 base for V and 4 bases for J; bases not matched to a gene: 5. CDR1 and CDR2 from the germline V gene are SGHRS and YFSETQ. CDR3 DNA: TGCGCCAGCAGCTTGATCGGACTAGCGGGAGGGAGCACCGGGGAGCTGTTTTTT. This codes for CASSLIGLAGGSTGELFF.

Here the CDR3 DNA reads TGCAGCGTAGCACCAGGGGCGGGGGCCAACGTCCTGACTTTC. Amino acid sequence: CSVAPGAGANVLTF. The J gene is TRBJ2-6, the V gene TRBV29-1, with a possible D match to TRBD1 (6 bases). V was trimmed by 6 bases and J by 4 bases, leaving 13 bases between them. The germline gives CDR1 SQVTM, CDR2 ANQGSEA. The CDR3 length is 14 residues.

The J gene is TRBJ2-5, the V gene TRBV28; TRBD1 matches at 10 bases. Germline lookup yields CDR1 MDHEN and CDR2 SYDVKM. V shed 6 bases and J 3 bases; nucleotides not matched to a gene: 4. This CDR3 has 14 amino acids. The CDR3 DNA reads TGTGCCAGCAGCACCGGGACAGGGGAAGAGACCCAGTACTTC. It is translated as CASSTGTGEETQYF.